The rows below give T cell receptor beta chains drawn from one sample of a study of cytomegalovirus exposure and HLA in healthy donors. Clones were sequenced by immunoSEQ multiplex PCR, and TCRdb holds only the in-frame ones, with some missing. The repertoire holds 65,000 to 85,000 clones, with just over 85% as singletons. The sample consisted of PBMCs. These receptors all come from a young woman in good health and CMV-seronegative. Each CDR3 is given with its conserved first and last residue. Fields, in order: V gene, J gene, CDR3 protein.

V: TRBV18; J: TRBJ2-2; CDR3: CASSLTTSGRALVFGRTGELFF
V: TRBV7-2; J: TRBJ2-2; CDR3: CASRRDRASTGELFF
V: TRBV30; J: TRBJ2-7; CDR3: CAWNRGNTGSGLVQYF
V: TRBV19; J: TRBJ1-1; CDR3: CASSIWGPYTEAFF
V: TRBV30; J: TRBJ1-2; CDR3: CAWTTGGNYGYTF
V: TRBV7-9; J: TRBJ2-7; CDR3: CASSSTSGSIYEQYF
V: TRBV7-7; J: TRBJ2-1; CDR3: CASSPGLAAYNEQFF
V: TRBV7-9; J: TRBJ1-6; CDR3: CASSVGGRNSPLHF
V: TRBV27; J: TRBJ2-1; CDR3: CASRGLAGGPSQIGNEQFF
V: TRBV10-3; J: TRBJ1-5; CDR3: CAISDLGQGGQPQHF
V: TRBV19; J: TRBJ2-3; CDR3: CASSMRTDTQYF